Presented here are 30 T cell receptor beta chains from one specimen sequenced in a study of T cell responses to AZD1222 COVID-19 vaccine. Using immunoSEQ multiplex PCR, the repertoire was profiled, and TCRdb retains in-frame clones only, with some absent. The repertoire has 200,000 or so clones, 94% of them found once; the top ten carry 9.2%. The sequences come from peripheral blood, collected on day 0 of AZD1222 vaccination. Receptors originate from an adult in good health.

The chain couples TRBV6-5 to TRBJ2-7, with TRBD2 as a possible D gene (6 bases). The CDR3 covers 14 residues. Trimming removed 5 bases at V and 0 bases at J, with 11 bases between. Germline values: CDR1 MNHEY, CDR2 SVGAGI. CDR3 sequence (DNA): TGTGCCAGCAGTACACATAGCGGCTCCTACGAGCAGTACTTC. Encoded protein: CASSTHSGSYEQYF.

This chain links TRBV5-1 with TRBJ2-2; 7 bases fit TRBD2. CDR3 length equals 17 residues. The germline CDR1 and CDR2 sequences are SGHRS and YFSETQ. V shed 0 bases and J 5 bases; nucleotides not matched to a gene: 10. In DNA form, the CDR3 reads TGCGCCAGCAGCTTGGTGGAGCGGGACCCCCCGACCGGGGAGCTGTTTTTT. This codes for CASSLVERDPPTGELFF. Full variable domain (remainder filled in from reference TRBV5-1 and TRBJ2-2): KAGVTQTPRYLIKTRGQQVTLSCSPISGHRSVSWYQQTPGQGLQFLFEYFSETQRNKGNFPGRFSGRQFSNSRSEMNVSTLELGDSALYLCASSLVERDPPTGELFFGEGSRLTVL.

J is TRBJ1-1 and V is TRBV19, with 10 bases lining up with TRBD1. Trimming took 1 base from V and 4 from J; bases not matched to a gene: 0. The germline V gene has CDR1 LNHDA and CDR2 SQIVND (reference sequence). This CDR3 comprises 14 residues. CDR3 DNA: TGTGCCAGTAGTATAGGGACAGGGGGCACTGAAGCTTTCTTT. As protein: CASSIGTGGTEAFF.

The chain is built from TRBV6-5 and TRBJ2-3; D ambiguous. The germline V gene encodes CDR1 MNHEY and CDR2 SVGAGI. The CDR3 is 15 amino acids. The ends were cut back, 7 bases at V and 1 base at J, with 15 bases in the middle. The CDR3, as DNA: TGTGCCAGCAAAATCGACCTCTTCGGCACAGATACGCAGTATTTT. As protein: CASKIDLFGTDTQYF.

V is TRBV6-5 and J is TRBJ2-7; 7 bases map to TRBD1. Trimming removed 0 bases from V and 0 bases from J; junction bases left unmatched: 5. The CDR3 runs 16 residues. Germline CDR1 and CDR2: MNHEY and SVGAGI. CDR3 DNA: TGTGCCAGCAGTTACTCGCAAGCAGGGGGCTCCTACGAGCAGTACTTC. It encodes CASSYSQAGGSYEQYF.

The chain recombines TRBV7-8 with TRBJ1-3; no clear D. Germline V gene sequence: CDR1 SGHVS, CDR2 FQNEAQ. The CDR3 is made up of 15 amino acids. Trimming removed 1 base at V and 0 bases at J, with 7 bases between. The CDR3 DNA is TGTGCCAGCAGCTTAGGCGCAGGCTCTGGAAACACCATATATTTT. Its translation is CASSLGAGSGNTIYF.

The J gene is TRBJ2-5, the V gene TRBV13, with D uncertain. CDR1 PRHDT and CDR2 FYEKMQ come from the germline V gene (reference sequence). With 2 bases removed from V and 4 bases from J, the gap between germline ends came to 14 bases. The CDR3 covers 15 residues. This CDR3 reads CASSLRASPGETQYF. CDR3 sequence (DNA): TGTGCCAGCAGCTTACGGGCCAGCCCGGGAGAGACCCAGTACTTC.

V is TRBV28 and J is TRBJ1-3; D is undetermined. Deletions cut 5 bases from V and 0 bases from J, with 8 bases between. Germline V lookup: CDR1 MDHEN, CDR2 SYDVKM. This CDR3 has 14 amino acids. The CDR3 spells CASSPPGSGNTIYF. The CDR3 DNA is TGTGCCAGCAGTCCCCCGGGCTCTGGAAACACCATATATTTT.

The V and J genes are TRBV9 and TRBJ2-2; TRBD2 agrees at 12 bases. The germline V gene has CDR1 SGDLS and CDR2 YYNGEE. CDR3 length: 17 amino acids. V gave up 4 bases and J gave up 6 bases; unmatched junction bases: 10. In DNA form, the CDR3 reads TGTGCCAGCAGCCCCCGACTAGCGGGAGACCGGTCCGGGGAGCTGTTTTTT. It yields the protein CASSPRLAGDRSGELFF.

The gene calls are TRBV28 and TRBJ2-7; possible D gene TRBD2, 5 bases. Trimming shortened V by 8 bases and J by 4 bases, and 18 bases separated the two germline ends. The CDR3 runs to 14 residues. Germline loops: CDR1 MDHEN, CDR2 SYDVKM. CDR3 DNA sequence: TGTGCCAGCCTCGAACCGGACTCGCGGTACGAGCAGTACTTC. It encodes CASLEPDSRYEQYF.

The chain employs TRBV30 and TRBJ1-5; possibly TRBD1 for D (5 bases). Germline V CDR1 and CDR2: GTSNPN, SVGIG (reference sequence). CDR3 length: 15 amino acids. Trimming shortened V by 0 bases and J by 5 bases, and 14 bases separated the two germline ends. CDR3 in amino acids: CAWSVRAGLDQPQHF. The CDR3 DNA sequence: TGTGCCTGGAGTGTACGGGCAGGGCTGGATCAGCCCCAGCATTTT.

This clone came up a few times. The chain joins TRBV6-5 to TRBJ1-4, with D possibly being TRBD1 (6 bases). CDR1 is MNHEY and CDR2 is SVGAGI in the germline V gene. The CDR3 loop spans 11 amino acids. V was pared by 2 bases and J by 15 bases, with 10 bases between. In DNA form, the CDR3 reads TGTGCCAGCAGTTACGGGGGCGCGGTGTTTTTT. Its translation: CASSYGGAVFF.

CDR3 region: CASSQYLLQGFNQPQHF. CDR3 DNA: TGTGCCAGCAGCCAGTACCTCCTACAGGGTTTCAATCAGCCCCAGCATTTT. V usage is TRBV28 and J usage is TRBJ1-5; TRBD1 is a possible D gene (6 bases). Trimming removed 6 bases from V and 3 bases from J, with 21 bases in between. The CDR3 is 17 residues long. Germline CDR1 reads MDHEN; CDR2 reads SYDVKM.

The chain couples TRBV6-1 to TRBJ1-3; D is ambiguous. V was shortened by 1 base and J by 8 bases, with 12 bases between the two germline ends. The germline CDR1 and CDR2 sequences are MNHNS and SASEGT. There are 14 residues in the CDR3. The CDR3 DNA follows: TGTGCCAGCAGTGAAGTTACCGATGCAGACACCATATATTTT. Translated: CASSEVTDADTIYF.

The rearrangement joins TRBV6-2 or TRBV6-3 to TRBJ1-6; 8 bases line up with TRBD1. Germline values: CDR1 MNHEY, CDR2 SVGEGT. Germline trimming cut 5 bases from V and 6 bases from J; bases unmatched to any gene: 6. The CDR3 is 15 amino acids. Here the CDR3 reads CASSTATGANSPLHF. The CDR3 nucleotides are TGTGCCAGCAGTACGGCGACAGGGGCTAATTCACCCCTCCACTTT.

As DNA, the CDR3 is TGTGCCTGGAGTCCCCCGGTGCCAGCGGTCTACGAGCAGTACTTC. Protein sequence: CAWSPPVPAVYEQYF. The gene calls are TRBV30 and TRBJ2-7, with D perhaps matching TRBD2 (5 bases). Per the germline V gene, CDR1 is GTSNPN and CDR2 is SVGIG (reference sequence). Deletions cut 2 bases from V and 3 bases from J, with 17 bases between. The CDR3 covers 15 residues.

The chain employs TRBV9 and TRBJ2-1; 7 bases are shared with TRBD2. Germline V gene lookup returns CDR1 SGDLS and CDR2 YYNGEE. This CDR3 spans 14 amino acids. Trimming cost V 4 bases and J 9 bases; bases outside gene matches: 10. The chain's CDR3 is CASSPAGVVSEQFF. DNA for the CDR3: TGTGCCAGCAGCCCCGCGGGAGTGGTCAGTGAGCAGTTCTTC.

This clone was picked up a small number of times. The chain links TRBV10-3 to TRBJ2-7, with TRBD2 matching 10 bases. J gave up 9 bases and V 4 bases, and 6 bases lay outside the gene matches. Germline V gene sequence: CDR1 ENHRY, CDR2 SYGVKD. The CDR3 is 13 amino acids. This chain's CDR3 is CAISGTSGVGQYF. CDR3 DNA: TGTGCCATCAGTGGGACTAGCGGTGTCGGGCAGTACTTC.

The rearrangement uses TRBV6-5 and TRBJ1-1; D might be TRBD1 (5 bases). The germline V gene has CDR1 MNHEY and CDR2 SVGAGI. V dropped 6 bases and J dropped 4 bases, with 18 bases sitting between them. The CDR3 runs to 15 residues. CDR3 residues: CASSQTTGGGTEAFF. As DNA, the CDR3 is TGTGCCAGCAGCCAGACTACGGGGGGAGGCACTGAAGCTTTCTTT.

The rearrangement joins TRBV27 to TRBJ2-3, with TRBD1 as a possible D gene (6 bases). V lost 5 bases and J 4 bases, leaving 13 bases between the germline ends. The CDR3 is made up of 14 amino acids. The V gene's germline CDR1 is MNHEY and CDR2 SMNVEV (reference sequence). The CDR3 spells CASSTYRDSDTQYF. The CDR3 DNA follows: TGTGCCAGCAGTACGTACAGGGATTCAGATACGCAGTATTTT.

This clone occurred a few times. V is TRBV7-3 and J is TRBJ1-1; D is undetermined. This CDR3 comprises 14 residues. V gave up 5 bases and J gave up 1 base, with 11 bases separating them. Germline assignment: CDR1 SGHTA and CDR2 FQGTGA. The DNA for the CDR3 is TGTGCCAGCAGCGCAGGAGGTTGGAACACTGAAGCTTTCTTT. Translating gives CASSAGGWNTEAFF.

This sequence joins TRBV19 and TRBJ1-2, with D unclear. Per germline, CDR1 LNHDA and CDR2 SQIVND (reference sequence). This CDR3 has 18 amino acids. V was cut by 3 bases and J by 4 bases, with 24 bases left in between. CDR3 in DNA: TGTGCCAGTAGTATCGCGCCGGGCCAGGTAGATCGGGTCTATGGCTACACCTTC. It translates to CASSIAPGQVDRVYGYTF.

The gene calls are TRBV28 and TRBJ1-2; D is possibly TRBD1 (6 bases). The CDR3 is 15 residues long. V lost 5 bases, J lost 4 bases, and 17 bases lay in between. From germline, CDR1 is MDHEN and CDR2 SYDVKM. The DNA for the CDR3 is TGTGCCAGCAGTGAATTCAGGGGTACCGGCTATGGCTACACCTTC. It codes for CASSEFRGTGYGYTF.

This chain connects TRBV9 to TRBJ1-1; the match to TRBD1 covers 7 bases. Germline CDR1 and CDR2: SGDLS and YYNGEE. V was pared by 0 bases and J by 1 base, with 0 bases of the junction left unmatched. The CDR3 runs to 14 residues. CDR3 sequence: CASSVGDRNTEAFF. The CDR3 nucleotides are TGTGCCAGCAGCGTAGGGGACAGGAACACTGAAGCTTTCTTT.

This chain joins TRBV6-2 or TRBV6-3 and TRBJ2-3, with unresolved D. V shed 4 bases and J shed 0 bases, with 11 bases lying between them. From germline, CDR1 is MNHEY and CDR2 SVGEGT. The CDR3 has 15 amino acids. The CDR3 spells CASSFDPYSTDTQYF. CDR3 coding DNA: TGTGCCAGCAGTTTTGACCCCTATAGCACAGATACGCAGTATTTT.

The J gene is TRBJ2-1, the V gene TRBV7-9, with no clear D. Germline CDR1 reads SEHNR; CDR2 reads FQNEAQ (reference sequence). The CDR3 length is 13 residues. V lost 4 bases and J lost 7, with 11 bases in between. CDR3 DNA sequence: TGTGCCAGCAGCTCTGCAGGTACAAATGAGCAGTTCTTC. Its translation is CASSSAGTNEQFF.

This sequence joins TRBV6-6 and TRBJ1-3; D gene uncertain. The V end lost 5 bases, the J end lost 4 bases, and 15 bases lay between the germline ends. CDR1 is MNHNY and CDR2 is SVGAGI in the germline V gene (reference sequence). The CDR3 consists of 15 residues. CDR3 residues: CASSTGPLGGNTIYF. CDR3 DNA sequence: TGTGCCAGCAGTACCGGACCTCTGGGGGGAAACACCATATATTTT.

V is TRBV19 and J is TRBJ1-2; 11 nucleotides agree with TRBD1. The length of the CDR3 is 15 residues. Germline-derived CDR1 and CDR2 are LNHDA and SQIVND (reference sequence). Unmatched junction bases numbered 4, after V lost 5 bases and J lost 2 bases. The CDR3 region is CASSPRDRGNYGYTF. Written as DNA, the CDR3 is TGTGCCAGTAGTCCTCGGGACAGGGGGAACTATGGCTACACCTTC.

V and J are TRBV24-1 and TRBJ2-5; D perhaps matches TRBD2 (7 bases). Germline lookup yields CDR1 KGHDR and CDR2 SFDVKD. There are 13 residues in the CDR3. Trimming pared 9 bases from V and 2 bases from J, leaving 12 bases between. CDR3 in DNA: TGTGCCACCGGGGGGGCAGAGCAAGAGACCCAGTACTTC. Its protein product is CATGGAEQETQYF.

The V gene is TRBV24-1, the J gene TRBJ2-3; 16 bases fit TRBD2. The CDR3 consists of 19 residues. Unmatched junction bases numbered 18, after V lost 6 bases and J lost 10 bases. From germline, CDR1 is KGHDR and CDR2 SFDVKD. The CDR3 loop reads CATSPGLAGGQLLIRSQYF. DNA for the CDR3: TGTGCCACCAGTCCGGGACTAGCGGGAGGGCAGCTTCTTATCCGCTCGCAGTATTTT.